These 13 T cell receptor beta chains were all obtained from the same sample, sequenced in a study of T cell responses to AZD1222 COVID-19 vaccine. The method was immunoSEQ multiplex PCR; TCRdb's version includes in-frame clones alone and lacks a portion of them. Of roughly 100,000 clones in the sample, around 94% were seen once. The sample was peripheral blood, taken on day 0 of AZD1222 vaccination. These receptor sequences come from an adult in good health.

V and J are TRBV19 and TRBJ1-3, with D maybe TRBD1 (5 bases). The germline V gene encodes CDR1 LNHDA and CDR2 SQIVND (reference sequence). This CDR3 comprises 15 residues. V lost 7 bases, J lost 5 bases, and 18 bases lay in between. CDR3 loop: CASNSPGLERNTIYF. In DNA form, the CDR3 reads TGTGCCAGTAACTCGCCGGGACTGGAAAGAAACACCATATATTTT.

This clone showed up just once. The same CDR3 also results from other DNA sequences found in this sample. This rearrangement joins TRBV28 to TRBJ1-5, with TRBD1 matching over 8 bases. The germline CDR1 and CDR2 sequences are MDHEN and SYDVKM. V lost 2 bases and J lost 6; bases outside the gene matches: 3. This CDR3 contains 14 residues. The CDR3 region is CASSLGQGSQPQHF. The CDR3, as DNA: TGTGCCAGCAGTTTAGGACAGGGCAGTCAGCCCCAGCATTTT.

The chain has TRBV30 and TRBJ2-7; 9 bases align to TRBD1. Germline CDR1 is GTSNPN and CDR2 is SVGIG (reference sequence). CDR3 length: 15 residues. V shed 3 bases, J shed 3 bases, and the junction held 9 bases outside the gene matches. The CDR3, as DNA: TGTGCCTGGAGCGAAAGGGACAGGGCCTACTACGAGCAGTACTTC. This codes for CAWSERDRAYYEQYF. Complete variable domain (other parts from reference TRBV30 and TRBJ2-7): SQTIHQWPATLVQPVGSPLSLECTVEGTSNPNLYWYRQAAGRGLQLLFYSVGIGQISSEVPQNLSASRPQDRQFILSSKKLLLSDSGFYLCAWSERDRAYYEQYFGPGTRLTVT.

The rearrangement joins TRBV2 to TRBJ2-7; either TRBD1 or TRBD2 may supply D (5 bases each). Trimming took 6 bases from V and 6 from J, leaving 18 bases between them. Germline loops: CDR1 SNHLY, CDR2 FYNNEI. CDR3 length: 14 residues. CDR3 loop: CASRRDLTGSEQYF. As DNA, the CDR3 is TGTGCCAGCAGGAGGGACCTTACAGGCTCCGAGCAGTACTTC.

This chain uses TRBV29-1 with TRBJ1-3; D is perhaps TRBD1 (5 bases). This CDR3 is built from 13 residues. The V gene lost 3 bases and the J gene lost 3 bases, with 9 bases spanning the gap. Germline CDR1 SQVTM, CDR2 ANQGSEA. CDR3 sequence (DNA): TGCAGCGTTGACAGGGTTGGTGGAAACACCATATATTTT. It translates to CSVDRVGGNTIYF.

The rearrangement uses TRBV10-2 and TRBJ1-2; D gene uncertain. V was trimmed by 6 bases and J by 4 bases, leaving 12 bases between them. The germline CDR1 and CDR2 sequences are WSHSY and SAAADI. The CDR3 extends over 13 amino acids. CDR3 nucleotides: TGCGCCAGCAGGGATGTATTAGGCTATGGCTACACCTTC. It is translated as CASRDVLGYGYTF.

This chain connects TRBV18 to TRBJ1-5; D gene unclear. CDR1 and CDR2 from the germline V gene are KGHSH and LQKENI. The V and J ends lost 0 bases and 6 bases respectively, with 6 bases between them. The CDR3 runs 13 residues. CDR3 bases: TGTGCCAGCTCACCACCGTACGGTCAGCCCCAGCATTTT. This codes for CASSPPYGQPQHF.

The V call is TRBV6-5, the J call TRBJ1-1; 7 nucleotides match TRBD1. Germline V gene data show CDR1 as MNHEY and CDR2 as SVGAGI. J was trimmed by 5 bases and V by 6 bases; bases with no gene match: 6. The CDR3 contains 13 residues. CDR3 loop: CASRDRVGTEAFF. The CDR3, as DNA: TGTGCCAGCAGAGACAGGGTCGGGACTGAAGCTTTCTTT.

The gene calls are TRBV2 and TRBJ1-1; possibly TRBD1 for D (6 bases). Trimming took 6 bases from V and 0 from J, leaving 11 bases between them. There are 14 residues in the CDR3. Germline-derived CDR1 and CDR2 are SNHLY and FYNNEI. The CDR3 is CASRRSGVNTEAFF. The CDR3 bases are TGTGCCAGCAGACGGTCAGGGGTGAACACTGAAGCTTTCTTT.

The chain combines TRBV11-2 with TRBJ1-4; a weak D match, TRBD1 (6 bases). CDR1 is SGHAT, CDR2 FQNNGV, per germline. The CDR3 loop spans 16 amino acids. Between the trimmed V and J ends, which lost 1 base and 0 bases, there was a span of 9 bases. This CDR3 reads CASSLVSGATNEKLFF. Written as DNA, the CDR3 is TGTGCCAGCAGCTTAGTTTCAGGGGCAACTAATGAAAAACTGTTTTTT.

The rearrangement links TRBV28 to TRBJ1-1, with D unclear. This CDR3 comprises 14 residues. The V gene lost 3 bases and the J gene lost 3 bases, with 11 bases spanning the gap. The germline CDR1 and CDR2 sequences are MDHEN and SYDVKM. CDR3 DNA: TGTGCCAGCAGTTTGGGTGGACGGCACACTGAAGCTTTCTTT. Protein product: CASSLGGRHTEAFF.

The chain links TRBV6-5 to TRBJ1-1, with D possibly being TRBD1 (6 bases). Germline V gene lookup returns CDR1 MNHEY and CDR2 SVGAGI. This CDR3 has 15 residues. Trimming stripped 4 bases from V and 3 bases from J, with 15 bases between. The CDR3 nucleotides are TGTGCCAGCAGTTCCAACAGGGTCGGGTACACTGAAGCTTTCTTT. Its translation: CASSSNRVGYTEAFF.

The CDR3 is CAISVGEEQYF. CDR3 coding DNA: TGTGCCATCAGTGTGGGAGAAGAGCAGTACTTC. J is TRBJ2-7 and V is TRBV10-3, with a possible D match to TRBD2 (5 bases). There are 11 residues in the CDR3. V was pared by 4 bases and J by 7 bases, with 8 bases between. Germline V CDR1 and CDR2: ENHRY, SYGVKD.